The entry below gives a single T cell receptor (beta chain) sequence along with its context. Its antigen is as yet unknown. This record belongs to a study of blood T cells in healthy people across ages. Study findings and constraints: Investigators viewed diversity estimates from one million T cells as underestimates, the study reported.

A J-beta primer mix and a sample-barcoded 5' primer were used in a second PCR of roughly 7 to 12 cycles. Sequencing yielded, for each sample, at least 3 million paired-end reads carrying CDR3. TCRdb fed the 5' RACE reads into MiXCR, producing one record per CDR3 protein. The data contain fewer than 1.5 million distinct CDR3 sequences, roughly 40% of them singletons. This CDR3 has 15 amino acids. The ends lost 5 bases at V and 0 bases at J; junction bases unmatched: 6. CDR1 LNHNV and CDR2 YYDKDF come from the germline V gene (reference sequence). The TCR originated in a woman between 18 and 29 years old in good health. The source material was blood. V gene TRBV15 combines with J gene TRBJ1-2, with TRBD1 matching 7 bases. This CDR3 is CATSGRTGANYGYTF. The CDR3 DNA follows: TGTGCCACCAGCGGAAGGACAGGCGCTAACTATGGCTACACCTTC.